This is a list of T cell receptor beta chains from one sample in a study of T cell responses to AZD1222 COVID-19 vaccine. The data were produced by immunoSEQ multiplex PCR, yet TCRdb's version contains in-frame clones alone and is incomplete. The sample consists of roughly 170,000 clones, around nine tenths of them appearing once. The input for sequencing was peripheral blood, taken on day 0 of AZD1222 vaccination. All receptors come from an adult in good health. The conserved cysteine and the conserved F or W are not part of the CDR3 here.

v_call	j_call	cdr3_aa
TRBV11-3	TRBJ2-1	ASSLGGPSGGIEQF
TRBV5-5	TRBJ1-1	ASSFATGTEAF
TRBV9	TRBJ2-1	ASSVSSGSFQGEQF
TRBV5-1	TRBJ2-4	ASSLGLGQGKDIQY
TRBV7-9	TRBJ2-3	ASSLIGAGQSTDTQY
TRBV6-5	TRBJ1-2	ASSSDRGTYGYT
TRBV4-3	TRBJ1-6	ASSRTNDNSPLH
TRBV6-5	TRBJ1-5	ASSYDRGGGQPQH
TRBV4-1	TRBJ2-1	ASSQGFSLGTTGHEQF
TRBV7-6	TRBJ2-7	ASSPRGGTGSEQY
TRBV27	TRBJ1-6	ASSPARAGNSPLH
TRBV18	TRBJ2-7	ASSREVQEQY
TRBV12-3/TRBV12-4	TRBJ1-1	ASSFTGEAF
TRBV2	TRBJ2-3	ASSATSGMGDTQY
TRBV6-1	TRBJ1-2	ASSEAPQYGYT
TRBV7-2	TRBJ2-7	ASSPTSSYEQY
TRBV29-1	TRBJ2-1	SVVVLPDRDNEQF
TRBV11-2	TRBJ2-7	ASSPLPTPTYEQY
TRBV6-6	TRBJ2-1	ASNQQGVNEQF
TRBV30	TRBJ1-2	AWKGSSNYGYT
TRBV2	TRBJ1-1	ASRGVRREREAF